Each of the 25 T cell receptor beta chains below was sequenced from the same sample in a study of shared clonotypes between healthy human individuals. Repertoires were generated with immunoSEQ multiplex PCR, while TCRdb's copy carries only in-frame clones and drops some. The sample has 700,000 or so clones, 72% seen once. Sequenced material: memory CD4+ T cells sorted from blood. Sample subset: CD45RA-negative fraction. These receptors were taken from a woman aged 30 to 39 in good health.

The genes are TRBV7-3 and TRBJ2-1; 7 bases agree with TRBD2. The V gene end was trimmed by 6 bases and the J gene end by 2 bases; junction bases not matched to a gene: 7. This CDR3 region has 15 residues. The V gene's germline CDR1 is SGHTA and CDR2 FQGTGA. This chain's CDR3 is CASSQTSLTYNEQFF. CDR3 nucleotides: TGTGCCAGCAGTCAGACTAGCCTGACCTACAATGAGCAGTTCTTC.

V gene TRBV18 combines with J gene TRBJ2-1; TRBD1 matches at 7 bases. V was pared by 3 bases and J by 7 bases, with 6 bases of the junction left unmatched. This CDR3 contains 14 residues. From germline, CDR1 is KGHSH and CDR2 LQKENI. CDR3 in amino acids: CASSPRTGGNEQFF. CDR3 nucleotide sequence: TGTGCCAGCTCACCGCGGACAGGTGGGAATGAGCAGTTCTTC. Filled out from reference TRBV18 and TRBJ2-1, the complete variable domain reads NAGVMQNPRHLVRRRGQEARLRCSPMKGHSHVYWYRQLPEEGLKFMVYLQKENIIDESGMPKERFSAEFPKEGPSILRIQQVVRGDSAAYFCASSPRTGGNEQFFGPGTRLTVL.

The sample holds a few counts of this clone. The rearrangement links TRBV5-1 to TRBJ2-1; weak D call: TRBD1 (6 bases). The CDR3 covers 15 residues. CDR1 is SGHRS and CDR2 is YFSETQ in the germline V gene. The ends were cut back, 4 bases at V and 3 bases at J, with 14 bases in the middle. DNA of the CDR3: TGCGCCAGCAGCGTGGACAGTCTTCTCTACAATGAGCAGTTCTTC. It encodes CASSVDSLLYNEQFF.

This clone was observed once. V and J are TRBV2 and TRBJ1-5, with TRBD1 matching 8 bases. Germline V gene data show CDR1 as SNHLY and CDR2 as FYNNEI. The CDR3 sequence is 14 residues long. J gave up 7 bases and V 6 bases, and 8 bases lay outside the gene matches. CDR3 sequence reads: CASSGDRNVQPQHF. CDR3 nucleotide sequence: TGTGCCAGCAGCGGGGACAGGAACGTGCAGCCCCAGCATTTT.

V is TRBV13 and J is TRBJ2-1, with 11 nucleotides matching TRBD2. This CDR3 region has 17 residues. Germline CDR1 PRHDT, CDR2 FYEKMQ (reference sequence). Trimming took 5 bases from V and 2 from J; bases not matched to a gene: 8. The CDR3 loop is CASSGRTSGLPYNEQFF. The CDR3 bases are TGTGCCAGCAGCGGACGGACTAGCGGGTTGCCCTACAATGAGCAGTTCTTC. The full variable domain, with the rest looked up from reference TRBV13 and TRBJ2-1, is AAGVIQSPRHLIKEKRETATLKCYPIPRHDTVYWYQQGPGQDPQFLISFYEKMQSDKGSIPDRFSAQQFSDYHSELNMSSLELGDSALYFCASSGRTSGLPYNEQFFGPGTRLTVL.

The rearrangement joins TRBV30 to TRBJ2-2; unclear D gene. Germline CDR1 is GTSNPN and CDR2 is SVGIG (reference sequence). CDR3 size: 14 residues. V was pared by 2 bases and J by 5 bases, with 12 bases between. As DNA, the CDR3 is TGTGCCTGGAGTCCACCACCTCTTACCGGGGAGCTGTTTTTT. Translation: CAWSPPPLTGELFF.

The CDR3 region is CASSLVLLAGEQFF. CDR3 DNA: TGTGCCAGCAGCTTAGTCCTGCTAGCTGGTGAGCAGTTCTTC. This rearrangement joins TRBV11-2 to TRBJ2-1; D might be TRBD2 (5 bases). V was cut by 1 base and J by 9 bases, with 13 bases left in between. This CDR3 has 14 residues. CDR1 is SGHAT, CDR2 FQNNGV, per germline.

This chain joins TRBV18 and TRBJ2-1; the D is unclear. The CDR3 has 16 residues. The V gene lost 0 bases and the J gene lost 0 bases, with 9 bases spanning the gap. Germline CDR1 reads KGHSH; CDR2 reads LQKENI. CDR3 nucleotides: TGTGCCAGCTCACCACCATCAGTTAGCTCCTACAATGAGCAGTTCTTC. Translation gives CASSPPSVSSYNEQFF.

CDR3 nucleotides: TGTGCCAGCTCACCAGCGACTAGCGGGAGCAACAATGAGCAGTTCTTC. Translation gives CASSPATSGSNNEQFF. The chain has TRBV18 and TRBJ2-1, with 12 nucleotides matching TRBD2. The CDR3 has 16 amino acids. Unmatched junction bases numbered 4, after V lost 2 bases and J lost 5 bases. Germline-derived CDR1 and CDR2 are KGHSH and LQKENI.

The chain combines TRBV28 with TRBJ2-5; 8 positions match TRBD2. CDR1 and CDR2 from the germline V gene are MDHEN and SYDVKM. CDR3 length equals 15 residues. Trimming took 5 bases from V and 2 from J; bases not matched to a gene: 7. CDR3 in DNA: TGTGCCAGCAGTGAACACAGCGGGAGTCAAGAGACCCAGTACTTC. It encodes CASSEHSGSQETQYF. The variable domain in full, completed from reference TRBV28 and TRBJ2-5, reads DVKVTQSSRYLVKRTGEKVFLECVQDMDHENMFWYRQDPGLGLRLIYFSYDVKMKEKGDIPEGYSVSREKKERFSLILESASTNQTSMYLCASSEHSGSQETQYFGPGTRLLVL.

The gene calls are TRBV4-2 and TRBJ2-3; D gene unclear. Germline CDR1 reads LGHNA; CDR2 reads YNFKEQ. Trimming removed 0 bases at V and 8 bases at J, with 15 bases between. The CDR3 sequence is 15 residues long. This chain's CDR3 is CASSQDVVRPSTQYF. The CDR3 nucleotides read TGTGCCAGCAGCCAAGATGTCGTGCGACCAAGTACGCAGTATTTT.

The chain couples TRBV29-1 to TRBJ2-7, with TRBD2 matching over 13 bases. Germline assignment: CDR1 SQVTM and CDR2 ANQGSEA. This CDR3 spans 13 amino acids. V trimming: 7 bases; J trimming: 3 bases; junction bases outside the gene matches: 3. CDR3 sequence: CSARTSGSYEQYF. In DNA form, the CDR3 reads TGCAGCGCCCGGACTAGCGGGAGCTACGAGCAGTACTTC.

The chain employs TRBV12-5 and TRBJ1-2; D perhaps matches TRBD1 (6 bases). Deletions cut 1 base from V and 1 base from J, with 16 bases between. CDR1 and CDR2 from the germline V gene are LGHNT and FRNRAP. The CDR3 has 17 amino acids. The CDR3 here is CASGLAQQGKVNYGYTF. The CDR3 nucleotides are TGTGCTAGTGGTTTGGCCCAACAGGGAAAAGTTAACTATGGCTACACCTTC.

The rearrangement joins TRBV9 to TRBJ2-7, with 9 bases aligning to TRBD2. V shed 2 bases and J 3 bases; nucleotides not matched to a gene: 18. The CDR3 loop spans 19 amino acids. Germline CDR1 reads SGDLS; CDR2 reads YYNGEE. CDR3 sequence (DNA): TGTGCCAGCAGCGTTACCGGGACTAGCACGTCCCCAACCAACTACGAGCAGTACTTC. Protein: CASSVTGTSTSPTNYEQYF.

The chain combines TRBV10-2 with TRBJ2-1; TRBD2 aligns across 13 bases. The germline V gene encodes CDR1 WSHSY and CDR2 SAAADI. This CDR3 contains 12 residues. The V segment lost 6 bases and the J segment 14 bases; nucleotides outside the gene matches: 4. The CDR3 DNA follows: TGCGCCAGCAGAGGACTAGCGGGAGCTAAGTTCTTC. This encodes CASRGLAGAKFF.

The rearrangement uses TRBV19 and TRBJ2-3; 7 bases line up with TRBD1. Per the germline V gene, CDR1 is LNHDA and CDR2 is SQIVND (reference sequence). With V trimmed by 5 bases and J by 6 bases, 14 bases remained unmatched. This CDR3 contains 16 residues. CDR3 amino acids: CASSAPRDSRRDTQYF. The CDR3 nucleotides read TGTGCCAGTAGTGCCCCCCGGGACAGTAGGAGGGATACGCAGTATTTT.

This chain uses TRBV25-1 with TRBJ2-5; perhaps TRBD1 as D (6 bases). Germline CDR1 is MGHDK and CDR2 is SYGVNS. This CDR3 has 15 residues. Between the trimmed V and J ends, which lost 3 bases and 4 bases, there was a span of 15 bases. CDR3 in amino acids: CASSDSDVGAETQYF. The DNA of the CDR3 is TGTGCCAGCAGTGATTCGGACGTGGGGGCAGAGACCCAGTACTTC.

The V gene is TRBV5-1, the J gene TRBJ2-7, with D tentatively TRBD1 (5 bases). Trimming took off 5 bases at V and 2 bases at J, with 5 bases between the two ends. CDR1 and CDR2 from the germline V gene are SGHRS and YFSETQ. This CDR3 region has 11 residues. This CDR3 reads CASRQAYEQYF. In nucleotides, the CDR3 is TGCGCCAGCAGACAGGCCTACGAGCAGTACTTC.

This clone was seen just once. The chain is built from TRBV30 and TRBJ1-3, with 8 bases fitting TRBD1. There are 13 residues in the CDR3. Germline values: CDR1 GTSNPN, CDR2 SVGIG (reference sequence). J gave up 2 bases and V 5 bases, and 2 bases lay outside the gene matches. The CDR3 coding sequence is TGTGCCTGGGGACAGGGAGCTGGAAACACCATATATTTT. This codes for CAWGQGAGNTIYF.

The CDR3 nucleotides are TGTGCCTGGAGCCTCGGGACTAGCGGTTTAGGGAATGAGCAGTTCTTC. Encoded protein: CAWSLGTSGLGNEQFF. V is TRBV30 and J is TRBJ2-1; 11 bases map to TRBD2. CDR1 GTSNPN and CDR2 SVGIG come from the germline V gene (reference sequence). The CDR3 length is 16 residues. The ends lost 3 bases at V and 7 bases at J; junction bases unmatched: 11. Together with reference TRBV30 and TRBJ2-1, the CDR3 gives the full variable domain: SQTIHQWPATLVQPVGSPLSLECTVEGTSNPNLYWYRQAAGRGLQLLFYSVGIGQISSEVPQNLSASRPQDRQFILSSKKLLLSDSGFYLCAWSLGTSGLGNEQFFGPGTRLTVL.

The CDR3 nucleotides are TGTGCCAGCTCACCAACAACTAGCGGGAGAGGTGAGCAGTTCTTC. It is translated as CASSPTTSGRGEQFF. The V gene is TRBV18, the J gene TRBJ2-1; 11 bases agree with TRBD2. This CDR3 is 15 amino acids long. V shed 2 bases, J shed 9 bases, and the junction held 6 bases outside the gene matches. The V gene's germline CDR1 is KGHSH and CDR2 LQKENI.

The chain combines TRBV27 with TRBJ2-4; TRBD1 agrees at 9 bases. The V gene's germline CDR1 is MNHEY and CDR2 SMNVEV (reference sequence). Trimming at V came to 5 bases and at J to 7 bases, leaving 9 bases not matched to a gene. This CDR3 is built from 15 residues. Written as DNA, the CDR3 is TGTGCCAGCAGTGCCCGGACAGGGGCTGTGAACATTCAGTACTTC. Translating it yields CASSARTGAVNIQYF.

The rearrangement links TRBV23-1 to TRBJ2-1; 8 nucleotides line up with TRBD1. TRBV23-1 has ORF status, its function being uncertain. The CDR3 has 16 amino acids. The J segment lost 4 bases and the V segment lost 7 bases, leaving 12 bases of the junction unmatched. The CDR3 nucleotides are TGCGCCAGCAACTCAGGCGGGACAGGACTATACAATGAGCAGTTCTTC. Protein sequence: CASNSGGTGLYNEQFF.

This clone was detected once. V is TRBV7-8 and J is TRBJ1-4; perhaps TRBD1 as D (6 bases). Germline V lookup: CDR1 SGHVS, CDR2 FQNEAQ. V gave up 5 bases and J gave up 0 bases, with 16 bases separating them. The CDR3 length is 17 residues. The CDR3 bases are TGTGCCAGCAGCATGACAGGTGGGATCGCAACTAATGAAAAACTGTTTTTT. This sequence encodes CASSMTGGIATNEKLFF.

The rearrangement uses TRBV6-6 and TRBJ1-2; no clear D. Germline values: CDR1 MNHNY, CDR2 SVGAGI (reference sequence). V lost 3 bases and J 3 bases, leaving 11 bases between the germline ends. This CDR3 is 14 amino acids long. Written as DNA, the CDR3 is TGTGCCAGCAGTTATTCGAGGCGAGACTATGGCTACACCTTC. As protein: CASSYSRRDYGYTF.